This TCR beta chain is from a study of neurological immune-mediated disorders. The starting material, 2 million PBMCs stored at -80 C, gave rise to the unsorted libraries. Germline V gene lookup returns CDR1 DFQATT and CDR2 SNEGSKA (reference sequence). The CDR3 extends over 15 amino acids. The V and J ends lost 5 bases and 3 bases respectively, with 17 bases between them. Many counts were recorded for this clonotype. The target antigen is unknown. Notes on the study in general: Sharing of CDR3 amino acid sequences among expanded clones across subjects was absent, suggesting private repertoires in all groups. HTLV-1-associated myelopathy led in TCR clonal expansion, while multiple sclerosis ranked lowest, below healthy controls.

cDNA synthesis was performed by 5'RACE with 10-nucleotide random UMIs. In TCRdb, the 5' RACE reads were re-called with MiXCR into one record per CDR3 protein. The table shows about 25,000 distinct CDR3 sequences, with approximately 7% occurring only once. The rearrangement uses TRBV20-1 and TRBJ1-5; D is possibly TRBD1 (5 bases). The clonotype was recovered from a woman aged 40 to 55 in good health. The sequenced material came from PBMCs. This CDR3 is CSARDGTAHNQPQHF. In nucleotides, the CDR3 is TGCAGTGCTCGGGATGGGACGGCCCACAATCAGCCCCAGCATTTT.